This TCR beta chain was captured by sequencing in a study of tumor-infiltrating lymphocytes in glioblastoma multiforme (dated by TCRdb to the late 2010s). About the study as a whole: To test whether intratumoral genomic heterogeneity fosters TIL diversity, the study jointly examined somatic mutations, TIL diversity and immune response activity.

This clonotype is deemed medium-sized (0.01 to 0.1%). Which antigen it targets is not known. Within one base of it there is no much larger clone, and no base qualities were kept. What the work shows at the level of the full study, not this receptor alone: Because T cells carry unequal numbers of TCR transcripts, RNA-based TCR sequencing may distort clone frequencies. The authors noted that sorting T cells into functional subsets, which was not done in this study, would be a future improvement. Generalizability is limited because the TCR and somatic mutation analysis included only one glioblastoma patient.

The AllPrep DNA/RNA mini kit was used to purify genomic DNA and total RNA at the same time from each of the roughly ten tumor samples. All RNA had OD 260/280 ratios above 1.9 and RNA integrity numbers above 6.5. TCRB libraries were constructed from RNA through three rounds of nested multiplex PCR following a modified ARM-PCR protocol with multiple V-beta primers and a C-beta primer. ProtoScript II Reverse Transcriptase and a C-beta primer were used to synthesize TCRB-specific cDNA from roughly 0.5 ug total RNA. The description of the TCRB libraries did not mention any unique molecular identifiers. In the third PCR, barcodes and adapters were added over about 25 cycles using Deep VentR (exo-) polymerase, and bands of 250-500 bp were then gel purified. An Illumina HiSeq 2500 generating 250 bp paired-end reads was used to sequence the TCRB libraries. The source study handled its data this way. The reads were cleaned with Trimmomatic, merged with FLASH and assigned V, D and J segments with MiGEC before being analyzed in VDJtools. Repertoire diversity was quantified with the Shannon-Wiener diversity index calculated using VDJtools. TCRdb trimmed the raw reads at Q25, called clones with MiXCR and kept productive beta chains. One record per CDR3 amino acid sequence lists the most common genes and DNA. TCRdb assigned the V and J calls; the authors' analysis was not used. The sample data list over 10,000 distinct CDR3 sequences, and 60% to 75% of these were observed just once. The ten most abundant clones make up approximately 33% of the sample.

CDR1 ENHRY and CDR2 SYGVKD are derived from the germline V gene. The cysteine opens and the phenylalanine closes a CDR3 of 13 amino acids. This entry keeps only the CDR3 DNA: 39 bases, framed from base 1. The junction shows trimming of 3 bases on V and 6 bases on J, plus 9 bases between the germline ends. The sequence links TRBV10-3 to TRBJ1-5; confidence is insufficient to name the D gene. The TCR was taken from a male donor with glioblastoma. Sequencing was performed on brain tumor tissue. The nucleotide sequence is TGTGCCATCAGTGAACAGACGTCTCAGCCCCAGCATTTT. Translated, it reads CAISEQTSQPQHF.